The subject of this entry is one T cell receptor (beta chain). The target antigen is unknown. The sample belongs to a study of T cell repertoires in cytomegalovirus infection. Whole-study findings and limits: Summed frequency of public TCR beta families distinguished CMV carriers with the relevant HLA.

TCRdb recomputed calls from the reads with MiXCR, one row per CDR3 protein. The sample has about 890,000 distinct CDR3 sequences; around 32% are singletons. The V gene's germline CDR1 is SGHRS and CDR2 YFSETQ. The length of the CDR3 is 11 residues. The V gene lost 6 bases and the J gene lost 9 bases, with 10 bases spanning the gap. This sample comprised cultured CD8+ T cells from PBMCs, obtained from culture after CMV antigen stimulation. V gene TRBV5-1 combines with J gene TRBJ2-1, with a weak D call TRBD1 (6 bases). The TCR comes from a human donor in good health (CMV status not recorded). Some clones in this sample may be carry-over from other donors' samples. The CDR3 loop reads CASKTGFEQFF. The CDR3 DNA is TGCGCCAGCAAAACAGGGTTTGAGCAGTTCTTC.